The next 26 T cell receptor beta chains were all read from a single sample in a study of blood T cells in healthy people across ages. It was with a sample-barcoded 5' primer and a J-beta primer mix that a second PCR of roughly 7 to 11 cycles was run. Using its own MiXCR run on the 5' RACE reads, TCRdb lists one record per CDR3 protein. The data contain just over 1 million distinct CDR3 sequences, under 45% of them singletons. Source material: blood. These receptors all come from a woman aged 60-75 years in good health.

This clonotype was recorded a few times. This chain uses TRBV30 with TRBJ2-7, with D possibly matching TRBD2 (6 bases). Germline lookup yields CDR1 GTSNPN and CDR2 SVGIG (reference sequence). V was pared by 4 bases and J by 0 bases, with 13 bases between. This CDR3 has 14 amino acids. The CDR3 bases are TGTGCCTGGAAAGGAGGGCCTAGCTCCTACGAGCAGTACTTC. Its translation is CAWKGGPSSYEQYF.

The chain joins TRBV9 to TRBJ2-3; D remains unclear. Trimming stripped 6 bases from V and 6 bases from J, with 20 bases between. CDR1 is SGDLS and CDR2 is YYNGEE in the germline V gene. This CDR3 has 15 residues. CDR3 nucleotides: TGTGCCAGCAACCAGATGGTCATAGGGCGGGATACGCAGTATTTT. This sequence encodes CASNQMVIGRDTQYF.

This clonotype has a handful of counts. The rearrangement joins TRBV29-1 to TRBJ1-1; D call uncertain. The CDR3 runs 11 residues. V lost 0 bases to trimming and J lost 7 bases, with 6 bases between them. Per the germline V gene, CDR1 is SQVTM and CDR2 is ANQGSEA. CDR3 DNA sequence: TGCAGCGTTGAAGAAGGGAGTGAAGCTTTCTTT. It is translated as CSVEEGSEAFF.

V and J are TRBV7-9 and TRBJ1-5, with D uncertain. This CDR3 has 14 residues. Trimming left V 5 bases short and J 12 bases short, with 20 bases between. Germline CDR1 is SEHNR and CDR2 is FQNEAQ (reference sequence). The CDR3 spells CASSPQEQNSGQHF. DNA for the CDR3: TGTGCCAGCAGCCCTCAAGAGCAGAATTCTGGCCAGCATTTT. Full variable domain (remainder filled in from reference TRBV7-9 and TRBJ1-5): DTGVSQNPRHKITKRGQNVTFRCDPISEHNRLYWYRQTLGQGPEFLTYFQNEAQLEKSRLLSDRFSAERPKGSFSTLEIQRTEQGDSAMYLCASSPQEQNSGQHFGDGTRLSIL.

The chain has TRBV6-2 or TRBV6-3 and TRBJ1-2; no firm D call. Germline loops: CDR1 MNHEY, CDR2 SVGEGT. This CDR3 region has 12 residues. V dropped 2 bases and J dropped 6 bases, with 7 bases sitting between them. The CDR3 reads CASSYGIDGYTF. CDR3 bases: TGTGCCAGCAGTTACGGTATAGATGGCTACACCTTC.

The chain combines TRBV6-2 or TRBV6-3 with TRBJ2-2; the match to TRBD1 covers 9 bases. Losses at the gene ends were 5 bases for V and 7 bases for J; bases not matched to a gene: 11. This CDR3 comprises 16 residues. Germline CDR1 MNHEY, CDR2 SVGEGT. CDR3 residues: CASSLFGQGTHGELFF. The CDR3 DNA reads as TGTGCCAGCAGTCTCTTCGGACAGGGGACCCACGGGGAGCTGTTTTTT.

This clonotype was recorded many times. The chain is built from TRBV15 and TRBJ2-1; 7 bases are shared with TRBD1. V dropped 6 bases and J dropped 3; count of bases not matched to a gene: 17. The CDR3 runs 18 residues. Germline-derived CDR1 and CDR2 are LNHNV and YYDKDF (reference sequence). The CDR3 region is CATRIGDRVGNSYNEQFF. CDR3 nucleotides: TGTGCCACCAGGATCGGTGACAGGGTCGGTAATAGCTACAATGAGCAGTTCTTC.

V is TRBV28 and J is TRBJ2-7, with TRBD2 as a possible D gene (6 bases). Germline V lookup: CDR1 MDHEN, CDR2 SYDVKM. The CDR3 is 13 residues long. Trimming left V 7 bases short and J 4 bases short, with 14 bases between. The CDR3 is CASTLGDSYEQYF. DNA of the CDR3: TGTGCCAGCACTTTGGGGGACTCATACGAGCAGTACTTC.

The J gene is TRBJ2-3, the V gene TRBV6-6; 10 nucleotides line up with TRBD2. The CDR3 spans 14 residues. V lost 10 bases, J lost 8 bases, and 12 bases stayed unmatched. CDR1 is MNHNY and CDR2 is SVGAGI in the germline V gene (reference sequence). The DNA for the CDR3 is TGTGCCACAGGAGCGGGAGGGCCACGGGGTACGCAGTATTTT. Protein sequence: CATGAGGPRGTQYF.

This clonotype was seen ten or more times. The chain uses TRBV12-3 or TRBV12-4 and TRBJ2-3; no definite D call. The germline V and J ends were trimmed by 11 bases and 2 bases, with 11 bases remaining between them. This CDR3 is 12 amino acids long. CDR3 in amino acids: CALAESTDTQYF. The CDR3 nucleotides are TGTGCCCTGGCGGAGTCCACAGATACGCAGTATTTT.

About this clonotype itself: A much larger clone differs by one base, so this may be a read error. The V and J genes are TRBV7-2 and TRBJ2-3; no reliable D call. The CDR3 length is 12 residues. V lost 5 bases and J lost 7, with 10 bases in between. Germline V gives CDR1 SGHTA, CDR2 FQGNSA. CDR3 DNA sequence: TGTGCCAGCAGCCTGGGTAGTTATACGCAGTATTTT. Encoded protein: CASSLGSYTQYF.

This clonotype appeared a few times. This chain uses TRBV7-9 with TRBJ1-6; D is perhaps TRBD1 (5 bases). Germline CDR1 SEHNR, CDR2 FQNEAQ (reference sequence). Trimming took off 4 bases at V and 7 bases at J, with 14 bases between the two ends. This CDR3 comprises 15 residues. CDR3 DNA: TGTGCCAGCAGCTCGACCCAGGGAGCCAATTCACCCCTCCACTTT. It codes for CASSSTQGANSPLHF.

This chain connects TRBV29-1 to TRBJ1-2; 7 bases map to TRBD1. Trimming at V came to 0 bases and at J to 6 bases, leaving 13 bases not matched to a gene. The CDR3 covers 16 residues. CDR1 is SQVTM, CDR2 ANQGSEA, per germline. The CDR3 here is CSVEDVAGGRWNGYTF. The DNA for the CDR3 is TGCAGCGTTGAAGATGTGGCAGGGGGGAGGTGGAATGGCTACACCTTC.

The chain uses TRBV7-2 and TRBJ2-2, with D perhaps matching TRBD1 (5 bases). The germline V gene has CDR1 SGHTA and CDR2 FQGNSA. This CDR3 is built from 15 residues. Trimming pared 5 bases from V and 0 bases from J, leaving 10 bases between. The CDR3 loop reads CASSQDITNTGELFF. For the CDR3, the DNA is TGTGCCAGCAGCCAGGACATAACGAACACCGGGGAGCTGTTTTTT.

The rearrangement links TRBV28 to TRBJ1-1, with 7 bases fitting TRBD1. V shed 6 bases and J 2 bases; nucleotides not matched to a gene: 6. This CDR3 is 14 amino acids long. Germline values: CDR1 MDHEN, CDR2 SYDVKM. CDR3 amino acids: CASRPDRVNTEAFF. CDR3 sequence (DNA): TGTGCCAGCAGACCAGACAGGGTAAACACTGAAGCTTTCTTT.

The chain couples TRBV30 to TRBJ2-5; 8 bases are shared with TRBD2. This CDR3 is built from 13 residues. CDR1 is GTSNPN, CDR2 SVGIG, per germline (reference sequence). CDR3 sequence: CVGGGSGQETQYF. Here the CDR3 DNA reads TGTGTCGGGGGGGGTTCGGGCCAAGAGACCCAGTACTTC. Full variable domain (remainder filled in from reference TRBV30 and TRBJ2-5): SQTIHQWPATLVQPVGSPLSLECTVEGTSNPNLYWYRQAAGRGLQLLFYSVGIGQISSEVPQNLSASRPQDRQFILSSKKLLLSDSGFYLCVGGGSGQETQYFGPGTRLLVL.

Here the CDR3 reads CASSLEETTYNEQFF. The CDR3 DNA sequence: TGCGCCAGCAGCTTGGAGGAAACTACCTACAATGAGCAGTTCTTC. The chain is built from TRBV5-1 and TRBJ2-1, with D unclear. V was shortened by 0 bases and J by 2 bases, with 9 bases between the two germline ends. Germline lookup yields CDR1 SGHRS and CDR2 YFSETQ. The CDR3 is 15 residues long.

This clonotype was seen a handful of times. The chain combines TRBV3-1 with TRBJ2-3; perhaps TRBD2 as D (5 bases). The CDR3 runs 16 residues. The germline V and J ends were trimmed by 4 bases and 1 base, with 15 bases remaining between them. Germline loops: CDR1 LGHDT, CDR2 YNNKEL (reference sequence). CDR3 in DNA: TGTGCCAGCAGCCCGTCCGGGAACTTGGGCACAGATACGCAGTATTTT. Translating it yields CASSPSGNLGTDTQYF.

This chain links TRBV6-1 with TRBJ1-6; D may be TRBD1 (5 bases). Deletions cut 7 bases from V and 2 bases from J, with 12 bases between. CDR1 is MNHNS and CDR2 is SASEGT in the germline V gene. The CDR3 is 15 amino acids. CDR3 sequence: CASITGEAYNSPLHF. CDR3 nucleotide sequence: TGTGCCAGCATTACGGGGGAGGCCTATAATTCACCCCTCCACTTT.

J is TRBJ2-1 and V is TRBV20-1; 7 nucleotides align to TRBD2. Germline lookup yields CDR1 DFQATT and CDR2 SNEGSKA (reference sequence). V lost 5 bases and J lost 3; bases outside the gene matches: 4. CDR3 length equals 13 residues. Here the CDR3 reads CSARGEVYNEQFF. The CDR3 DNA reads TGCAGTGCTCGGGGGGAGGTCTACAATGAGCAGTTCTTC.

V gene TRBV6-5 combines with J gene TRBJ1-4; 9 nucleotides agree with TRBD1. The germline V gene encodes CDR1 MNHEY and CDR2 SVGAGI. This CDR3 is 14 amino acids long. V dropped 6 bases and J dropped 4; count of bases not matched to a gene: 3. In DNA, the CDR3 is TGTGCCAGCAGGAGGGACAGGGTTAATGAAAAACTGTTTTTT. It specifies CASRRDRVNEKLFF.

This chain joins TRBV27 and TRBJ2-1, with 13 bases that match TRBD2. This CDR3 spans 17 amino acids. V lost 5 bases, J lost 5 bases, and 9 bases stayed unmatched. Germline loops: CDR1 MNHEY, CDR2 SMNVEV (reference sequence). The CDR3 region has the DNA TGTGCCAGCAGTCCGCGACTAGCGGGAGGAAGGGACAATGAGCAGTTCTTC. Amino acid sequence: CASSPRLAGGRDNEQFF.

This clonotype appeared once. The J gene is TRBJ2-4, the V gene TRBV4-1; tentative D call: TRBD2 (5 bases). Trimming pared 4 bases from V and 3 bases from J, leaving 16 bases between. Germline V gene sequence: CDR1 MGHRA, CDR2 YSYEKL. This CDR3 spans 16 amino acids. The CDR3 here is CASSPLWGAGKNIQYF. CDR3 bases: TGCGCCAGCAGCCCCCTGTGGGGAGCCGGCAAAAACATTCAGTACTTC.

With regard to this clonotype: Relative to the germline gene, one junction end is altered; a read error may explain this. The V call is TRBV27, the J call TRBJ1-6, with TRBD1 matching over 9 bases. This CDR3 is built from 17 residues. Germline V gives CDR1 MNHEY, CDR2 SMNVEV (reference sequence). The CDR3 reads CASSVRTGTGNNSPLHF. The CDR3, as DNA: TGTGCCAGCAGTGTCAGAACCGGGACAGGGAACAATTCGCCCCTCCACTTT.

Concerning this clonotype itself: A read error may produce the germline difference seen at one junction end. The chain is built from TRBV6-2 or TRBV6-3 and TRBJ2-7; the D call may be TRBD1 or TRBD2 (6 bases each). The germline V gene has CDR1 MNHEY and CDR2 SVGEGT. CDR3 length: 14 residues. Here the CDR3 DNA reads TGTGCCAACAGTTACGTGGGGGGCGCCTACGAGCAGTACTTC. Translation gives CANSYVGGAYEQYF.

This clonotype came up a few times. The chain uses TRBV7-2 and TRBJ2-7, with TRBD1 matching over 9 bases. This CDR3 contains 15 residues. The germline CDR1 and CDR2 sequences are SGHTA and FQGNSA. J was trimmed by 6 bases and V by 5 bases; bases with no gene match: 11. CDR3 nucleotide sequence: TGTGCCAGCAGCCCAGGGACAGGGACGAGATTCGAGCAGTACTTC. It yields the protein CASSPGTGTRFEQYF.